This T cell receptor (beta chain) was sequenced for a study of shared clonotypes between healthy human individuals. Findings and caveats of the study: For naive CD4 cells, roughly 5% of clonotypes were shared across a handful of donors.

Concerning this clone: No antigen is known for it.

Authors' data handling: ImmunoSEQ sequences covered only the junction and lacked quality scores; filtering therefore differed. The table came from immunoSEQ multiplex PCR; TCRdb's copy has only in-frame clones and leaves some out. That table supplies the V and J calls and clone size; D and trimming were determined from the DNA. The sample records roughly 770,000 clones, about 96% being singletons. Cells designated naive CD8 were CD45RO-negative and were positively selected for CCR7, with terminally differentiated effector memory CD45RA+ cells excluded. Every donor was a Caucasian adult from Nashville, Tennessee. Material for sequencing was naive CD8+ T cells sorted from blood. This receptor was taken from a man aged 25 to 40 in good health.

The DNA of the CDR3 is TGTGCCAGCAGCCCAGGGACGGGAACCTACGAGCAGTACTTC. Translating gives CASSPGTGTYEQYF. V gene TRBV5-5 combines with J gene TRBJ2-7; D tentatively reads TRBD1 or TRBD2 (5 bases each). Germline CDR1 reads SGHKS; CDR2 reads YYEKEE (reference sequence). V shed 4 bases and J shed 2 bases, with 13 bases lying between them. CDR3 size: 14 residues.